This T cell receptor (beta chain) was recovered during a study of response to subunit inactivated influenza vaccine. This clonotype was detected only a few times. The CDR3 length is 13 residues. V gave up 3 bases and J gave up 13 bases, with 16 bases separating them. Germline V gene data show CDR1 as DFQATT and CDR2 as SNEGSKA (reference sequence). TCRdb used MiXCR to reprocess the RT-PCR reads, holding one entry per CDR3 protein. Counted here are around 470,000 distinct CDR3 sequences, 6% to 9% occurring once; the ten biggest clones make up under 15%. This specimen was PBMCs from blood, taken roughly 24 months after vaccination. This TCR was sampled from a man between 50 and 75 years old who received an inactivated influenza vaccine. The chain has TRBV20-1 and TRBJ1-6, with D maybe TRBD1 (5 bases). The CDR3 nucleotides read TGCAGTGCTAGGGACGGGACTGACCGGCCCCTCCACTTT. This sequence encodes CSARDGTDRPLHF.